This T cell receptor beta chain was found in a study of patients and donors after allogeneic stem cell transplantation. Each CDR3 protein gets one entry after TCRdb re-called the RT-PCR reads with MiXCR. The data contain more than 850,000 distinct CDR3 sequences, about a sixth of them singletons. V lost 6 bases to trimming and J lost 6 bases; unmatched junction nucleotides: 0. This CDR3 has 12 amino acids. Germline loops: CDR1 MNHEY, CDR2 SMNVEV (reference sequence). The chain joins TRBV27 to TRBJ2-1, with 9 bases identical to TRBD2. The TCR originated in a human donor who was either an allogeneic HSCT recipient or a stem cell or donor lymphocyte infusion donor (not recorded which). It is not recorded whose cells these are; they may come from a transplant donor. Specimen: blood, either unsorted or a sorted T cell fraction (not recorded which). CDR3 loop: CASRGLANEQFF. CDR3 bases: TGTGCCAGCAGGGGACTAGCCAATGAGCAGTTCTTC.